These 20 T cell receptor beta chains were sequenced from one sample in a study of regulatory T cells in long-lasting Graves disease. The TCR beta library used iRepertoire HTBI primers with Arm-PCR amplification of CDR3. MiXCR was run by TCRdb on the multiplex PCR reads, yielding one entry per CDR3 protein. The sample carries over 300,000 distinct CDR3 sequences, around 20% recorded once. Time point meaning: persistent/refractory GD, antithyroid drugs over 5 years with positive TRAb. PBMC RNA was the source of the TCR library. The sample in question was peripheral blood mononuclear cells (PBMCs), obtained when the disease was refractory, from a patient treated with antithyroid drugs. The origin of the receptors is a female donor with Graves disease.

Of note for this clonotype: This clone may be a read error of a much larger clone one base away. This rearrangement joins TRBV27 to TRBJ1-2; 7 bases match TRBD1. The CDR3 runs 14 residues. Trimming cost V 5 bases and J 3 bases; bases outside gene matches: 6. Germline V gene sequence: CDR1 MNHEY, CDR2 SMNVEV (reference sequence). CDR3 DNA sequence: TGTGCCAGCAGTCTACAGGGGCCATACTATGGCTACACCTTC. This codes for CASSLQGPYYGYTF.

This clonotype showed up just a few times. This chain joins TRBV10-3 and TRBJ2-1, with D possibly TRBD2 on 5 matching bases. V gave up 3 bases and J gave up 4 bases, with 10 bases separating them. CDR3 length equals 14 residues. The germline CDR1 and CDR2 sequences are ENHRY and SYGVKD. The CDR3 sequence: CAISDRRTYNEQFF. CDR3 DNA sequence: TGTGCCATCAGTGATCGACGGACTTACAATGAGCAGTTCTTC.

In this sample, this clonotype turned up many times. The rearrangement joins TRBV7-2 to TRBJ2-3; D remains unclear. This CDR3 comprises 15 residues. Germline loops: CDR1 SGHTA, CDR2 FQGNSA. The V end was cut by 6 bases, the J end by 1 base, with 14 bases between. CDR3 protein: CASSISFSGTDTQYF. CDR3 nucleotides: TGTGCCAGCAGTATTAGCTTTAGTGGCACAGATACGCAGTATTTT.

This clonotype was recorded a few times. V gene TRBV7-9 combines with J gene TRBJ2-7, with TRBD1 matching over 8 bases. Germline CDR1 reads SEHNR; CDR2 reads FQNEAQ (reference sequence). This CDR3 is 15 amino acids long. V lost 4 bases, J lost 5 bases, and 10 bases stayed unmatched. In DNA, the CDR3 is TGTGCCAGCAGCTCAAGTCTGGACAGGGCCAACGAGCAGTACTTC. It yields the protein CASSSSLDRANEQYF.

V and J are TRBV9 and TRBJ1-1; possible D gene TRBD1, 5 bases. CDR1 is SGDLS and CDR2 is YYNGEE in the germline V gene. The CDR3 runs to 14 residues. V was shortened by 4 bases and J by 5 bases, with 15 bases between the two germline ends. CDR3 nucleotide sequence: TGTGCCAGCAGCCCCAGGGACGCCGGAACTGAAGCTTTCTTT. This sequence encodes CASSPRDAGTEAFF.

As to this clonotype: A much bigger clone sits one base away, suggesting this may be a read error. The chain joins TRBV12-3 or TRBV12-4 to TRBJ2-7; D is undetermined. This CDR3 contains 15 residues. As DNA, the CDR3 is TGTGCCAGCAGTTTAGATGGGCAAGGGCCCTACGGGCAGTACTTC. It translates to CASSLDGQGPYGQYF.

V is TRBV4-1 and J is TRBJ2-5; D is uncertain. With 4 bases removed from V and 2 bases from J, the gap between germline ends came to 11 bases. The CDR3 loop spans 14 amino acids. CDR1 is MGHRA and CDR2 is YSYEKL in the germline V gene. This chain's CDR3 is CASSRDGRQETQYF. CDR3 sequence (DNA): TGCGCCAGCAGCCGTGACGGACGACAAGAGACCCAGTACTTC.

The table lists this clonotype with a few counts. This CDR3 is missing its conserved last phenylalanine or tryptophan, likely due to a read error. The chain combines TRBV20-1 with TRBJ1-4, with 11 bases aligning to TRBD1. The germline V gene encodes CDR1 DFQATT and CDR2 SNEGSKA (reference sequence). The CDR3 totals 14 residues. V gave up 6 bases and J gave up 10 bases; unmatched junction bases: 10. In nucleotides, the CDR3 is TGCAGTGCAGGGCCCGGACAGGGGGCCGTAAAACTGTTTTCT. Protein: CSAGPGQGAVKLFS.

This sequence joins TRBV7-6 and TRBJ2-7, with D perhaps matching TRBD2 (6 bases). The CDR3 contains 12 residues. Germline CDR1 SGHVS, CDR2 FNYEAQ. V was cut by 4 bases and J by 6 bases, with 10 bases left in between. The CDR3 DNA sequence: TGTGCCAGCAGCTGGCAGGGAGGCGAGCAGTACTTC. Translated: CASSWQGGEQYF.

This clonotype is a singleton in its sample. CDR3 DNA: TGCAGTGCTCCTACCGGGACTAGCGGGATGAATGAGCAGTTCTTC. Its translation is CSAPTGTSGMNEQFF. The chain joins TRBV20-1 to TRBJ2-1, with 13 bases fitting TRBD2. The CDR3 has 15 residues. Per germline, CDR1 DFQATT and CDR2 SNEGSKA (reference sequence). Unmatched junction bases numbered 8, after V lost 5 bases and J lost 7 bases.

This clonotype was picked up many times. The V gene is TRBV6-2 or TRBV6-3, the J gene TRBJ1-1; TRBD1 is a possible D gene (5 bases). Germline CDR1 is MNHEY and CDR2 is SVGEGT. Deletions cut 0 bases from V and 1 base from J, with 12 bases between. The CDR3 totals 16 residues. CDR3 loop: CASSYSPLGENTEAFF. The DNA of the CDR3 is TGTGCCAGCAGTTACTCCCCGTTAGGGGAGAACACTGAAGCTTTCTTT.

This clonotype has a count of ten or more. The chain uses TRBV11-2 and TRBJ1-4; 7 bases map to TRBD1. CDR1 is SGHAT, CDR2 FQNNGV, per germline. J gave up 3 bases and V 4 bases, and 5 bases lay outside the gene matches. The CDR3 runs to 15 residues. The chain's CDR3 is CASSSTGASNEKLFF. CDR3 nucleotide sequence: TGTGCCAGCAGCTCAACAGGGGCTTCTAATGAAAAACTGTTTTTT.

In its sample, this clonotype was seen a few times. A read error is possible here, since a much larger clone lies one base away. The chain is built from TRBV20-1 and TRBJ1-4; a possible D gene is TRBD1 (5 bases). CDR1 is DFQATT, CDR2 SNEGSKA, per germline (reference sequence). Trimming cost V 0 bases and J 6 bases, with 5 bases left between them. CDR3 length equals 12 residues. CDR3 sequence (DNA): TGCAGTGCTAGAGAAGGGGATGAAAAACTGTTTTTT. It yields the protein CSAREGDEKLFF.

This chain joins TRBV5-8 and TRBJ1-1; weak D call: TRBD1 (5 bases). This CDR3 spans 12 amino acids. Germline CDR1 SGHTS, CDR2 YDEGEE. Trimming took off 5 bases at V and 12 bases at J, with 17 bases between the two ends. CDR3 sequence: CASSRDFRAPFF. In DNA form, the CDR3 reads TGTGCCAGCAGTCGGGACTTCCGCGCCCCTTTCTTT.

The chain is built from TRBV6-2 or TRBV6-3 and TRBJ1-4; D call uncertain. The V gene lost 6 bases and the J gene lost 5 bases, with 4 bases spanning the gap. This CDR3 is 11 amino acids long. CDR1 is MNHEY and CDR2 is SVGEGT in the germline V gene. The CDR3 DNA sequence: TGTGCCAGCAGCGAAAATGAAAAACTGTTTTTT. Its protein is CASSENEKLFF.

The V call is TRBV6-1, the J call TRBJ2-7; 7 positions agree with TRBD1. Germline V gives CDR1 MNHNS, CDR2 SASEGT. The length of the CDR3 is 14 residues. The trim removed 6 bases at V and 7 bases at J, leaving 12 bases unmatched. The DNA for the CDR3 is TGTGCCAGCAGGCACAGGGACAGCAGGGGGGAGCAGTACTTC. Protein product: CASRHRDSRGEQYF.

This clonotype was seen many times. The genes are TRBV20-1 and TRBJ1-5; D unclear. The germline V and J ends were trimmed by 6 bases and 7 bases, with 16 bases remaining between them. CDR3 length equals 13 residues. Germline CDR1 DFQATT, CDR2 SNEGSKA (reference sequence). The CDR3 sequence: CSARAPYRQPQHF. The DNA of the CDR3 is TGCAGTGCCCGCGCACCCTACCGACAGCCCCAGCATTTT.

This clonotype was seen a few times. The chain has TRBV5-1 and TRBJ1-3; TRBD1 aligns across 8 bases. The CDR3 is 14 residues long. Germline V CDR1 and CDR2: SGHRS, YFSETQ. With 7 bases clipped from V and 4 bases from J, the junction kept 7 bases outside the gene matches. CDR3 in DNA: TGCGCCAGCGCGACAGGGGCCATCGGAAACACCATATATTTT. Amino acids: CASATGAIGNTIYF.

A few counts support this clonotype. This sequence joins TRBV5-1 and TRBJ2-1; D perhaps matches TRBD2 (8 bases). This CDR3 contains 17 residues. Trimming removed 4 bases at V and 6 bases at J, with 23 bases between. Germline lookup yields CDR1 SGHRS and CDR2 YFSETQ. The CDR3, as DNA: TGCGCCAGCAGCAGGGGGCTAGCGGGCCAGAAAGTCAATGAGCAGTTCTTC. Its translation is CASSRGLAGQKVNEQFF.

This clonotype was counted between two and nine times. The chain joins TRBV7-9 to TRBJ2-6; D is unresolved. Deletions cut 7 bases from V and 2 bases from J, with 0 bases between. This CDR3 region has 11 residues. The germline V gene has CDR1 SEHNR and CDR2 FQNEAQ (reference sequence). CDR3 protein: CASTGANVLTF. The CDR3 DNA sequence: TGTGCCAGCACTGGGGCCAACGTCCTGACTTTC.